This TCR beta chain is drawn from a study of T cells in tumors after PD-1 blockade. Study context: Daily vismodegib 150 mg continued in a subset of anti-PD-1-treated patients. Mean per blood sample: about 110,000 templates (about 24,679-260,000), around 34,000 unique clonotypes.

As for this clone: Its target is not known.

The germline V gene encodes CDR1 MNHEY and CDR2 SVGAGI. This CDR3 is 15 amino acids long. V was cut by 5 bases and J by 4 bases, with 12 bases left in between. Whole-study results and caveats: Blood contained 40% to 50% of the tumor's TCR clonotypes.

TCRdb's table, derived via immunoSEQ multiplex PCR, lists solely in-frame clones and lacks some. The sample lists more than 40,000 clones; around 80% were seen once. V is TRBV6-5 and J is TRBJ1-6; D perhaps matches TRBD1 (6 bases). Sample: PBMCs, taken before anti-PD-1 therapy. The receptor comes from a human donor with advanced basal cell or squamous cell carcinoma (not recorded which). This chain's CDR3 is CASSSRGGYNSPLHF. The CDR3 DNA is TGTGCCAGCAGTAGTCGAGGGGGGTATAATTCACCCCTCCACTTT.